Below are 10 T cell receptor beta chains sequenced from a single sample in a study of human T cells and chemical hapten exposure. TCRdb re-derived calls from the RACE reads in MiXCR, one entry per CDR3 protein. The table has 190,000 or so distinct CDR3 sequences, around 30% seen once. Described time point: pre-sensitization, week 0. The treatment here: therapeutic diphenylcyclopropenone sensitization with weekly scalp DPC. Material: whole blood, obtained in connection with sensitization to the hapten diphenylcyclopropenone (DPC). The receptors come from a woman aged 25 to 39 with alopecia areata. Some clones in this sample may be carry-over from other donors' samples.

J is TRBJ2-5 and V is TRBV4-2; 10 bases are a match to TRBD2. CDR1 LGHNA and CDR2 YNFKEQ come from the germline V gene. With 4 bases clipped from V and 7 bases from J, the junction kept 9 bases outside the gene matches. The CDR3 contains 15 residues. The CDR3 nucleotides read TGTGCCAGCAGCCGGGAAGCGGGAGGGCCGGGGACCCAGTACTTC. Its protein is CASSREAGGPGTQYF.

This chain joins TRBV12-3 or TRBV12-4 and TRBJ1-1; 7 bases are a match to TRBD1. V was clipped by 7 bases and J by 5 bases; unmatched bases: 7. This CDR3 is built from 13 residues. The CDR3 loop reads CASNSGGRTEAFF. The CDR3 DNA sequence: TGTGCCAGCAACTCAGGGGGAAGGACTGAAGCTTTCTTT.

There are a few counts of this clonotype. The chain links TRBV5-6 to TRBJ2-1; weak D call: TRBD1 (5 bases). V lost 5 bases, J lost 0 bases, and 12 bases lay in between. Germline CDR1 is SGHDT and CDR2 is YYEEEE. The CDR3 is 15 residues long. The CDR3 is CASRNRRSSYNEQFF. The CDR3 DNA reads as TGTGCCAGCAGAAACAGGCGGAGCTCCTACAATGAGCAGTTCTTC.

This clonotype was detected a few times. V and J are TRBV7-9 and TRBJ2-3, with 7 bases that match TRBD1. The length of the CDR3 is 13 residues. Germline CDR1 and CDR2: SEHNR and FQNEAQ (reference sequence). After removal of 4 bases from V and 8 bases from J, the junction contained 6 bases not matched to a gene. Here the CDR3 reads CASSSQQGLTQYF. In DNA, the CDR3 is TGTGCCAGCAGCTCACAACAGGGGCTTACGCAGTATTTT.

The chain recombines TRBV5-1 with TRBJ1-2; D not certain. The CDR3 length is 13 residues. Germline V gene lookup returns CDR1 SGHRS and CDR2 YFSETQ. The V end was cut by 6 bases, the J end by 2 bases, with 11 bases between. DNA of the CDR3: TGCGCCAGCAACGACGGAAGGAACTATGGCTACACCTTC. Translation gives CASNDGRNYGYTF.

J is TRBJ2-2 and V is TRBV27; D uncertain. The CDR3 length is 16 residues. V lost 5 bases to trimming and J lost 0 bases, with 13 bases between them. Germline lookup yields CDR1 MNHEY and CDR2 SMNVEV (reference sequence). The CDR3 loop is CASSPLDASNTGELFF. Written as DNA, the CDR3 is TGTGCCAGCAGTCCCCTAGACGCCTCGAACACCGGGGAGCTGTTTTTT.

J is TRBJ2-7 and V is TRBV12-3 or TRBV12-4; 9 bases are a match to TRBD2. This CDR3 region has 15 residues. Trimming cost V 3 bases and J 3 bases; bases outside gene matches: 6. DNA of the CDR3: TGTGCCAGCAGTTTGGCTAGCGGGACTTTCTACGAGCAGTACTTC. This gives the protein CASSLASGTFYEQYF.

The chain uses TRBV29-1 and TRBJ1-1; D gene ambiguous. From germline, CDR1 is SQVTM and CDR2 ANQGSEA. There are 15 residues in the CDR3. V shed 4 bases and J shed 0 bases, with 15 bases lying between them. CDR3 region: CSVGPLLSMNTEAFF. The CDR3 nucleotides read TGCAGCGTTGGTCCCCTGTTGTCGATGAACACTGAAGCTTTCTTT.

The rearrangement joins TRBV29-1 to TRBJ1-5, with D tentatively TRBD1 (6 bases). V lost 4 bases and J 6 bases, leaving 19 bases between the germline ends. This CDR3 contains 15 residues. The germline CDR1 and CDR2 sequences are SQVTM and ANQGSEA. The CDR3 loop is CSVAMGAGEGQPQHF. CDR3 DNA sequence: TGCAGCGTTGCCATGGGGGCAGGGGAGGGTCAGCCCCAGCATTTT.

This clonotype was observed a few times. Here the CDR3 DNA reads TGTGCCAGCTCACCAGGGACAGGGGGGTATGAGCAGTTCTTC. It yields the protein CASSPGTGGYEQFF. This chain joins TRBV18 and TRBJ2-1; 11 nucleotides agree with TRBD1. The V gene end was trimmed by 2 bases and the J gene end by 8 bases; junction bases not matched to a gene: 2. CDR1 and CDR2 from the germline V gene are KGHSH and LQKENI. The CDR3 is 14 residues long.